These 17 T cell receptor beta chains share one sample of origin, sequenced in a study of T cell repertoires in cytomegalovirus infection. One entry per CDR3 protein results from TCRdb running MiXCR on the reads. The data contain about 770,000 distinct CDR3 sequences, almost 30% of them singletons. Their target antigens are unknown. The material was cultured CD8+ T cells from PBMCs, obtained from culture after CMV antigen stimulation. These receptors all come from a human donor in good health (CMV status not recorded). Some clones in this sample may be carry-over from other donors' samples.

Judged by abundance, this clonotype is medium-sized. For the CDR3, the DNA is TGTGCCAGCAGCGGGAAGGAAAGAGGGTCCTACGAGCAGTACGTC. As protein: CASSGKERGSYEQYV. The chain joins TRBV7-9 to TRBJ2-7; a weak D match, TRBD2 (5 bases). The V gene's germline CDR1 is SEHNR and CDR2 FQNEAQ (reference sequence). Trimming pared 5 bases from V and 1 base from J, leaving 15 bases between. The CDR3 is 15 amino acids.

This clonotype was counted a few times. The CDR3 is CASSEAHGENIQYF. The CDR3 DNA is TGTGCCAGCAGTGAAGCGCACGGGGAAAACATTCAGTACTTC. V and J are TRBV6-1 and TRBJ2-4, with D possibly TRBD2 on 5 matching bases. This CDR3 region has 14 residues. V lost 0 bases and J lost 5, with 8 bases in between. Germline V lookup: CDR1 MNHNS, CDR2 SASEGT.

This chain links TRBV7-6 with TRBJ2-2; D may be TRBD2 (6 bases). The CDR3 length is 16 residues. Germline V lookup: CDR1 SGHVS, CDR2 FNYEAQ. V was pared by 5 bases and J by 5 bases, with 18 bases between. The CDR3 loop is CASSPSGTGGTGELFF. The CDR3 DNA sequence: TGTGCCAGCAGCCCATCCGGGACTGGAGGTACCGGGGAGCTGTTTTTT.

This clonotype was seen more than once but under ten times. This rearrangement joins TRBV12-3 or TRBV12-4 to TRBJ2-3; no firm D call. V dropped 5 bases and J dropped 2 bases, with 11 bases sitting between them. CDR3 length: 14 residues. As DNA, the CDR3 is TGTGCCAGCAGTCTAGGATCCTACACAGATACGCAGTATTTT. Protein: CASSLGSYTDTQYF.

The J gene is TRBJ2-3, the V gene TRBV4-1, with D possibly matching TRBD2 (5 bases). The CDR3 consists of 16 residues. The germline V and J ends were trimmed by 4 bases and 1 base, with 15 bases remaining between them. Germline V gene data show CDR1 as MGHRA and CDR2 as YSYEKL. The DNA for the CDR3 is TGCGCCAGCAGCCGCTTCGATACCGGGGGCACAGATACGCAGTATTTT. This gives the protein CASSRFDTGGTDTQYF.

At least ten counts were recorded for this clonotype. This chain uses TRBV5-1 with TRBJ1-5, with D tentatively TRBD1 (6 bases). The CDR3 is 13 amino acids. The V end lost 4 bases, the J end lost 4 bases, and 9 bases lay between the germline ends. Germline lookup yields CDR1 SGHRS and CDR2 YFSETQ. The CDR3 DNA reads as TGCGCCAGCAGCCAAACAGGGAATCAGCCCCAGCATTTT. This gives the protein CASSQTGNQPQHF.

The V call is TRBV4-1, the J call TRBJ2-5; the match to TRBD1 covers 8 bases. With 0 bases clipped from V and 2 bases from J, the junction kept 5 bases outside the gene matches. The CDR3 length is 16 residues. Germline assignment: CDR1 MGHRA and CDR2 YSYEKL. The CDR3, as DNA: TGCGCCAGCAGCCAAGATATTGGACAGGGACAAGAGACCCAGTACTTC. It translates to CASSQDIGQGQETQYF.

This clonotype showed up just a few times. CDR3 region: CASSLAASGGADTQYF. DNA of the CDR3: TGTGCCAGCAGCTTAGCTGCTAGCGGGGGCGCAGATACGCAGTATTTT. The chain carries TRBV7-6 and TRBJ2-3; 10 positions agree with TRBD2. This CDR3 is 16 amino acids long. The V segment lost 0 bases and the J segment 4 bases; nucleotides outside the gene matches: 4. Germline-derived CDR1 and CDR2 are SGHVS and FNYEAQ. Full variable domain (missing parts from reference TRBV7-6 and TRBJ2-3): GAGVSQSPRYKVTKRGQDVALRCDPISGHVSLYWYRQALGQGPEFLTYFNYEAQQDKSGLPNDRFSAERPEGSISTLTIQRTEQRDSAMYRCASSLAASGGADTQYFGPGTRLTVL.

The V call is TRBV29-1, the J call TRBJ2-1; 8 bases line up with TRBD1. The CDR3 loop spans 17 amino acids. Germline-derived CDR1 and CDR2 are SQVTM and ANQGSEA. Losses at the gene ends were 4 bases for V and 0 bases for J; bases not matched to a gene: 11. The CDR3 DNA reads TGCAGCGTTGGAGAGACAGGGGCCGTCTTCTCCTACAATGAGCAGTTCTTC. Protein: CSVGETGAVFSYNEQFF.

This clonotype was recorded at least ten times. This CDR3 is CASSLEGQLNYGYTF. The CDR3 nucleotides are TGTGCCAGCAGCTTAGAGGGACAGCTTAACTATGGCTACACCTTC. The rearrangement uses TRBV7-8 and TRBJ1-2, with 7 nucleotides matching TRBD1. Looked up from germline, CDR1 is SGHVS and CDR2 is FQNEAQ. This CDR3 comprises 15 residues. The trim removed 1 base at V and 1 base at J, leaving 3 bases unmatched.

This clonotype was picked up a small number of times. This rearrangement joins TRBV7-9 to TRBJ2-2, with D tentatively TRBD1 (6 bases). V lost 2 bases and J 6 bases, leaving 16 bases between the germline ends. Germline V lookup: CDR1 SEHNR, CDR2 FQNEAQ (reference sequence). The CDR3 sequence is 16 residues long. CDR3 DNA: TGTGCCAGCAGCTTATTTGGACAGTACTTTGCCGGGGAGCTGTTTTTT. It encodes CASSLFGQYFAGELFF.

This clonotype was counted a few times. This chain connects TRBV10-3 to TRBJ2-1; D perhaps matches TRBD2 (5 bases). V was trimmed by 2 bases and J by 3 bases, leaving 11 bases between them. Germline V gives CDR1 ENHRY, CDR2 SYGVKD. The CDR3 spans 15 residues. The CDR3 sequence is CAISETGEFYNEQFF. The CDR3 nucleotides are TGTGCCATCAGTGAGACCGGGGAGTTCTACAATGAGCAGTTCTTC.

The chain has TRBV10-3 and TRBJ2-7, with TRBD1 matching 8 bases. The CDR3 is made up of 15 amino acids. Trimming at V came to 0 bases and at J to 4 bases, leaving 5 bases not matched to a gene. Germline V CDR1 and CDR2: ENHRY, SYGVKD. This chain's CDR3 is CAISESRTGIYEQYF. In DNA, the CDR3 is TGTGCCATCAGTGAGTCGAGGACAGGGATTTACGAGCAGTACTTC.

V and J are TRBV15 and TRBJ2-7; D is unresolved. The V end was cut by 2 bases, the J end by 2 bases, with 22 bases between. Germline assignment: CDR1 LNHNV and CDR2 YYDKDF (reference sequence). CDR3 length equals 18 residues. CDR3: CATSRIPRVRENPYEQYF. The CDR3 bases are TGTGCCACCAGCAGAATCCCCCGGGTTAGGGAAAATCCCTACGAGCAGTACTTC.

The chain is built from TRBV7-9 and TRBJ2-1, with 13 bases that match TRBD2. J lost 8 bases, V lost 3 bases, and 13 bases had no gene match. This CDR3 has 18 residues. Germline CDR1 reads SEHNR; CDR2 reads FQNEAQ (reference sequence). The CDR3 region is CASSFLDGGLAGTYEQFF. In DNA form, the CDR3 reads TGTGCCAGCAGCTTCCTAGATGGGGGACTAGCGGGGACCTATGAGCAGTTCTTC.

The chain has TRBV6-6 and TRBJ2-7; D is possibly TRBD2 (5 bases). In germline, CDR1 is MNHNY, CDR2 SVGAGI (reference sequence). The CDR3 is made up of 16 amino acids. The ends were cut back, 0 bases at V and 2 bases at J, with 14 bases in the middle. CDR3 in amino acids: CASSYSWERTPYEQYF. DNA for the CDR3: TGTGCCAGCAGTTACTCGTGGGAGCGGACCCCCTACGAGCAGTACTTC.

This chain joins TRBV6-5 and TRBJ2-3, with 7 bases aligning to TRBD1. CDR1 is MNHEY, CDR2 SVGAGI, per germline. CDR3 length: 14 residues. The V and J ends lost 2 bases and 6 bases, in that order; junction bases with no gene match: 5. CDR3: CASSYRTGLDTQYF. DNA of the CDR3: TGTGCCAGCAGTTACAGGACAGGTCTGGATACGCAGTATTTT.